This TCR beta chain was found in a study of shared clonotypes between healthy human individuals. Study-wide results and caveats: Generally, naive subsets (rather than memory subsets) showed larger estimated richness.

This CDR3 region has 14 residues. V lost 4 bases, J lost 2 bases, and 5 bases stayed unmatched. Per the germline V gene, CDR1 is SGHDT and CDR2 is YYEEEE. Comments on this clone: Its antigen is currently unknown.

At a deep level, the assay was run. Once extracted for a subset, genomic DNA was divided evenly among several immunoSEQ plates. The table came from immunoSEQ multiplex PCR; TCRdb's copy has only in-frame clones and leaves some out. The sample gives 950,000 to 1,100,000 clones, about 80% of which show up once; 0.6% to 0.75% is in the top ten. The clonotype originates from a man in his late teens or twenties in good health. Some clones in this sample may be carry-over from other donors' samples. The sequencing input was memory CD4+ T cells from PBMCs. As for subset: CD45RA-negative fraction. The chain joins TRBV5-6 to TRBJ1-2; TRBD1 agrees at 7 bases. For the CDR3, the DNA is TGTGCCAGCAGCCCGCCAGGGGGGAACTATGGCTACACCTTC. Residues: CASSPPGGNYGYTF.